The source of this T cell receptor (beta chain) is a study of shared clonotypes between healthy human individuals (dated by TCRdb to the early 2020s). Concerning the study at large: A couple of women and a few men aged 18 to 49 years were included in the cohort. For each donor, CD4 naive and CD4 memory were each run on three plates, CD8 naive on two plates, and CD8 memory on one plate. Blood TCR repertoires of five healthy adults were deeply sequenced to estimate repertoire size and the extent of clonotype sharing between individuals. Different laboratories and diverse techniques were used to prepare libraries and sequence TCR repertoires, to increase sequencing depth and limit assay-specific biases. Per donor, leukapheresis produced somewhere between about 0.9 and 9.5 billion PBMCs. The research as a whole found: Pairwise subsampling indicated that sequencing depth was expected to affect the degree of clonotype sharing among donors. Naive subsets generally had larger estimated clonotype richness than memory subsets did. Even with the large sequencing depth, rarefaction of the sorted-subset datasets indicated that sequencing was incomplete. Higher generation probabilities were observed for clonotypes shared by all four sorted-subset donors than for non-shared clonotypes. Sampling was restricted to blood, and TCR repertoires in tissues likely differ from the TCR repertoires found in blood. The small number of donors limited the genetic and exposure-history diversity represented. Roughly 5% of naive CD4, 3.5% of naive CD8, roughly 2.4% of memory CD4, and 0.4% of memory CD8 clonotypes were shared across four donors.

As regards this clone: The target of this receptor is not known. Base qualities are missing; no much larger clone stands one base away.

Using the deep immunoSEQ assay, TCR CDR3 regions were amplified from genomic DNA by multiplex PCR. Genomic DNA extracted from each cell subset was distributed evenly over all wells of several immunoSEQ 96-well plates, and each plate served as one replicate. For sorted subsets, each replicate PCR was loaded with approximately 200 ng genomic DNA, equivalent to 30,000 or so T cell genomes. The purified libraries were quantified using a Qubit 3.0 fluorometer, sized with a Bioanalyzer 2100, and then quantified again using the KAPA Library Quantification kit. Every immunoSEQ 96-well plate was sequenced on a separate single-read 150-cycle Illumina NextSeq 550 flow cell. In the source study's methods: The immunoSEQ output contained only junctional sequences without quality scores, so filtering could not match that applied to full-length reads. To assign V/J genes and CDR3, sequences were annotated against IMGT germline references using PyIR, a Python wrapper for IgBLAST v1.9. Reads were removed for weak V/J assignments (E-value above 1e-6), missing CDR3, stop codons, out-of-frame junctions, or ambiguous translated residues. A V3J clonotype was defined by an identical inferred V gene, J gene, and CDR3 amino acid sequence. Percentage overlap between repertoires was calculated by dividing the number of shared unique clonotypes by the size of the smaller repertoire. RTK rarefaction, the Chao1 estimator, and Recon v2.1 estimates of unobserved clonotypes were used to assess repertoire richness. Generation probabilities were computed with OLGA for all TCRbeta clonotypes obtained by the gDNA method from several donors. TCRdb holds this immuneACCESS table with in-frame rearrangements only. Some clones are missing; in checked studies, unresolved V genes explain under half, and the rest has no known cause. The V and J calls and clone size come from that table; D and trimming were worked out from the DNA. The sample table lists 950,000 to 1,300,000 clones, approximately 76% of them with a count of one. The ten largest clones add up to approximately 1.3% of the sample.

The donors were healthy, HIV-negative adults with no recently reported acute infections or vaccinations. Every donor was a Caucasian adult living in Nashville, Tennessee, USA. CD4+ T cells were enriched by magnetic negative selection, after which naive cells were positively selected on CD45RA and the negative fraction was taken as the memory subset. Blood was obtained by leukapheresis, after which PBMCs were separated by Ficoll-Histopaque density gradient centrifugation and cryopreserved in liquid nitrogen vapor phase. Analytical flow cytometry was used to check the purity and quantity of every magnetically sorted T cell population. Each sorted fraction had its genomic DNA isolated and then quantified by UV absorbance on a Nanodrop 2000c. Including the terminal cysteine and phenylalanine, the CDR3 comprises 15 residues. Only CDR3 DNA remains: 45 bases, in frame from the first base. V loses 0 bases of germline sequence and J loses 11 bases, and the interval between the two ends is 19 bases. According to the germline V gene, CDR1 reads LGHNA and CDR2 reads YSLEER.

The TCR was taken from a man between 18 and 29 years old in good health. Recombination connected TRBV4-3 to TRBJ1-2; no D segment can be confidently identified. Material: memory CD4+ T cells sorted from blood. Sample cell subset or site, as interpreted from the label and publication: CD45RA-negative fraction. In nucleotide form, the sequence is TGCGCCAGCAGCCAAGACCGTAAGATTACTTCGGGTTACACCTTC. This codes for CASSQDRKITSGYTF.